This T cell receptor beta chain is from a study of response to subunit inactivated influenza vaccine. General study findings and limits: Only a handful of new T cells, the authors suggested, are recruited with each seasonal influenza vaccination.

This CDR3 has 17 residues. Per the germline V gene, CDR1 is SGHVS and CDR2 is FQNEAQ. The germline V and J ends were trimmed by 5 bases and 5 bases, with 21 bases remaining between them. TCRdb itself ran the RT-PCR reads through MiXCR, one entry per CDR3 protein. The table has 450,000 to 700,000 distinct CDR3 sequences, less than 15% seen once; the top ten hold approximately 10%. Points on this clonotype: Its antigen is unknown.

The chain couples TRBV7-8 to TRBJ2-2; D might be TRBD1 (6 bases). The material was PBMCs from blood, obtained about 11 days after vaccination. The TCR was taken from a man aged 45-60 years who received an inactivated influenza vaccine. CDR3 coding DNA: TGTGCCAGCAGCCCTTCTCCGGGACACCTTAGGACCGGGGAGCTGTTTTTT. It is translated as CASSPSPGHLRTGELFF.